One and the same sample provided the 24 T cell receptor beta chains below, sequenced in a study of read filtering for tumor transcriptome and immune sequencing. Molecular barcoded adaptors covering alpha/delta and beta/gamma chains were used on around 370 ng RNA. Via MiXCR, TCRdb re-called the reads, giving one row per CDR3 protein. This table has about 46,000 distinct CDR3 sequences, approximately 19% appearing once. The source material was a population of CD138-negative cells sorted from bone marrow. The receptors come from a donor at least 40 years old with multiple myeloma.

In its sample, this clonotype is medium-sized (0.01 to 0.1%). The chain links TRBV12-3 or TRBV12-4 to TRBJ1-1, with no clear D. Trimming stripped 5 bases from V and 5 bases from J, with 9 bases between. The CDR3 has 12 amino acids. CDR3 sequence: CASSPGFTEAFF. The DNA of the CDR3 is TGTGCCAGCAGTCCAGGCTTTACTGAAGCTTTCTTT.

This clonotype was observed a few times. The genes are TRBV19 and TRBJ2-2, with D uncertain. V was trimmed by 4 bases and J by 2 bases, leaving 8 bases between them. The CDR3 consists of 14 residues. Germline CDR1 and CDR2: LNHDA and SQIVND (reference sequence). The CDR3 region has the DNA TGTGCCAGTAGTACAGGACCCAACACCGGGGAGCTGTTTTTT. It codes for CASSTGPNTGELFF.

In this sample, this clonotype turned up many times. The V call is TRBV20-1, the J call TRBJ2-5; a possible D gene is TRBD2 (5 bases). V dropped 4 bases and J dropped 4 bases, with 13 bases sitting between them. CDR1 is DFQATT and CDR2 is SNEGSKA in the germline V gene (reference sequence). The CDR3 length is 13 residues. This chain's CDR3 is CSANDGGLETQYF. The CDR3 DNA sequence: TGCAGTGCTAATGACGGAGGACTAGAGACCCAGTACTTC.

V gene TRBV20-1 combines with J gene TRBJ2-7, with 9 positions matching TRBD1. The CDR3 spans 13 residues. With V trimmed by 6 bases and J by 3 bases, 6 bases remained unmatched. Germline CDR1 DFQATT, CDR2 SNEGSKA (reference sequence). CDR3 amino acids: CSAIRDRDYEQYF. CDR3 DNA sequence: TGCAGTGCAATCCGGGACAGGGACTACGAGCAGTACTTC.

As to this clonotype: A much larger clone lies one base from this, so it may be a read error. The conserved phenylalanine or tryptophan normally closing the CDR3 is absent here, so this likely arose from a read error. For the CDR3, the DNA is TGTGCCAGCAGTTTACAGGGCTCGGGCGAGCAGTACTTA. This sequence encodes CASSLQGSGEQYL. The chain recombines TRBV27 with TRBJ2-7, with a possible D match to TRBD1 (5 bases). The CDR3 consists of 13 residues. The germline V gene encodes CDR1 MNHEY and CDR2 SMNVEV (reference sequence). V was clipped by 2 bases and J by 6 bases, with 11 bases between them.

This clonotype was counted many times. The CDR3 coding sequence is TGTGCCAGCAGCTTAGGAGGGTACGATACGCAGTATTTT. This encodes CASSLGGYDTQYF. This chain links TRBV7-9 with TRBJ2-3, with D possibly matching TRBD2 (5 bases). There are 13 residues in the CDR3. Trimming removed 1 base at V and 6 bases at J, with 8 bases between. Germline CDR1 is SEHNR and CDR2 is FQNEAQ (reference sequence).

Of note for this clonotype: A much larger clone is a single base away; this may be a read error. The chain couples TRBV29-1 to TRBJ2-1; D may correspond to TRBD1 or TRBD2 (6 bases each). The CDR3 consists of 15 residues. The germline V gene has CDR1 SQVTM and CDR2 ANQGSEA. The V and J ends lost 7 bases and 6 bases respectively, with 22 bases between them. CDR3 amino acids: CSAVGGGGFGNEQFF. CDR3 in DNA: TGCAGCGCGGTGGGAGGAGGGGGGTTCGGCAATGAGCAGTTCTTC.

This clonotype was recorded many times. This chain connects TRBV14 to TRBJ2-7; 8 bases align to TRBD2. V was clipped by 6 bases and J by 12 bases; unmatched bases: 10. The CDR3 sequence is 12 residues long. CDR1 is SGHDN and CDR2 is FVKESK in the germline V gene. CDR3 DNA: TGTGCCAGCAGTCCCTGGGTTAGCGGGACGTACTTC. As protein: CASSPWVSGTYF.

The sample holds many counts of this clonotype. V gene TRBV12-3 or TRBV12-4 combines with J gene TRBJ2-5; weak D call: TRBD2 (5 bases). This CDR3 spans 13 amino acids. Trimming removed 3 bases at V and 3 bases at J, with 8 bases between. CDR3 sequence reads: CASSFEREETQYF. In DNA, the CDR3 is TGTGCCAGCAGTTTTGAGAGGGAAGAGACCCAGTACTTC.

Comment on this clonotype: The CDR3 ends on some other residue instead of the conserved phenylalanine or tryptophan, so this is likely a read error. This chain joins TRBV19 and TRBJ2-5, with TRBD2 matching 12 bases. Looked up from germline, CDR1 is LNHDA and CDR2 is SQIVND (reference sequence). The trim removed 4 bases at V and 5 bases at J, leaving 5 bases unmatched. The CDR3 has 15 amino acids. In nucleotides, the CDR3 is TGTGCCAGTAGTAAGACTAGCGGGAGATGGGAGACCCAGTACCTC. Translated, it gives CASSKTSGRWETQYL.

This clonotype was counted many times. V gene TRBV19 combines with J gene TRBJ2-7; possible D gene TRBD1, 6 bases. The V end lost 5 bases, the J end lost 6 bases, and 17 bases lay between the germline ends. CDR3 length: 14 amino acids. Germline values: CDR1 LNHDA, CDR2 SQIVND (reference sequence). In nucleotides, the CDR3 is TGTGCCAGTAGTGTACGACAGGAACTTGGCGAGCAGTACTTC. Protein: CASSVRQELGEQYF.

This clonotype was seen ten or more times. This chain links TRBV20-1 with TRBJ2-5; no reliable D call. This CDR3 has 11 amino acids. CDR1 and CDR2 from the germline V gene are DFQATT and SNEGSKA (reference sequence). V lost 7 bases and J lost 1, with 7 bases in between. This CDR3 is CSGTSQETQYF. CDR3 DNA sequence: TGCAGTGGGACCAGCCAAGAGACCCAGTACTTC.

This clonotype was observed many times. The chain has TRBV20-1 and TRBJ2-1; no clear D gene. Between the trimmed V and J ends, which lost 6 bases and 2 bases, there was a span of 11 bases. CDR1 is DFQATT, CDR2 SNEGSKA, per germline (reference sequence). The CDR3 is made up of 13 amino acids. The CDR3 reads CSALGGTYNEQFF. CDR3 DNA sequence: TGCAGTGCGCTGGGCGGAACCTACAATGAGCAGTTCTTC.

There are many counts of this clonotype. This chain links TRBV3-1 with TRBJ1-5, with D hard to call. Germline CDR1 reads LGHDT; CDR2 reads YNNKEL (reference sequence). Trimming took 0 bases from V and 0 from J, leaving 0 bases between them. This CDR3 has 13 residues. The CDR3 nucleotides read TGTGCCAGCAGCCAAGATAGCAATCAGCCCCAGCATTTT. Protein product: CASSQDSNQPQHF.

Concerning this clonotype: This sequence may be a read error, since a much larger clone differs from it by one base. In this CDR3 the conserved last residue, phenylalanine or tryptophan, is missing, so a read error is likely. V gene TRBV2 combines with J gene TRBJ1-1, with TRBD1 identical over 7 bases. Germline loops: CDR1 SNHLY, CDR2 FYNNEI. The junction had 11 bases not matched to a gene; V was cut back by 5 bases and J by 5 bases. This CDR3 contains 15 residues. CDR3 coding DNA: TGTGCCAGCAGTTTTATCCGACAGGGTGGGACTGAAGCTTTCCTT. Encoded protein: CASSFIRQGGTEAFL.

This clonotype was counted ten times or more. The genes are TRBV6-2 or TRBV6-3 and TRBJ2-3, with 10 bases matching TRBD2. From germline, CDR1 is MNHEY and CDR2 SVGEGT. CDR3 size: 15 residues. The J segment lost 4 bases and the V segment lost 2 bases, leaving 3 bases of the junction unmatched. The CDR3 bases are TGTGCCAGCAGTTACGGACTAGCGGCCCCAGATACGCAGTATTTT. It translates to CASSYGLAAPDTQYF.

This clonotype was picked up many times. The chain uses TRBV20-1 and TRBJ1-5; the match to TRBD1 covers 7 bases. The CDR3 is made up of 14 amino acids. Trimming took 3 bases from V and 4 from J; bases not matched to a gene: 6. Germline CDR1 is DFQATT and CDR2 is SNEGSKA (reference sequence). The CDR3 region has the DNA TGCAGTGCTAGTCTAGGGGGCAATAATCAGCCCCAGCATTTT. Protein: CSASLGGNNQPQHF.

This clonotype occurred many times. The V and J genes are TRBV30 and TRBJ2-3; 8 bases fit TRBD2. Trimming at V came to 4 bases and at J to 4 bases, leaving 10 bases not matched to a gene. This CDR3 region has 15 residues. Germline assignment: CDR1 GTSNPN and CDR2 SVGIG (reference sequence). The CDR3 nucleotides are TGTGCCTGGAACTGGGGAGCGGGAGCGCCAGATACGCAGTATTTT. It yields the protein CAWNWGAGAPDTQYF.

There are many counts of this clonotype. The chain joins TRBV20-1 to TRBJ2-2, with 7 positions matching TRBD1. The germline V gene encodes CDR1 DFQATT and CDR2 SNEGSKA (reference sequence). The junction had 5 bases not matched to a gene; V was cut back by 0 bases and J by 1 base. This CDR3 contains 16 residues. In DNA form, the CDR3 reads TGCAGTGCTAGAGAACTAGGACAGGAGAACACCGGGGAGCTGTTTTTT. It codes for CSARELGQENTGELFF.

This clonotype showed up many times. The chain has TRBV28 and TRBJ2-1, with 10 bases identical to TRBD1. Per the germline V gene, CDR1 is MDHEN and CDR2 is SYDVKM. There are 16 residues in the CDR3. V dropped 5 bases and J dropped 6; count of bases not matched to a gene: 10. CDR3 sequence: CASSPQPGQGFNEQFF. The CDR3 region has the DNA TGTGCCAGCAGTCCCCAGCCGGGACAGGGGTTCAATGAGCAGTTCTTC.

This clonotype showed up many times. J is TRBJ2-1 and V is TRBV14; the match to TRBD1 covers 8 bases. CDR1 is SGHDN and CDR2 is FVKESK in the germline V gene. The ends lost 5 bases at V and 0 bases at J; junction bases unmatched: 6. The CDR3 spans 16 residues. The CDR3 DNA follows: TGTGCCAGCAGCAGCAGGACAGGGTTCTCCTACAATGAGCAGTTCTTC. It encodes CASSSRTGFSYNEQFF. Filled out from reference TRBV14 and TRBJ2-1, the complete variable domain reads EAGVTQFPSHSVIEKGQTVTLRCDPISGHDNLYWYRRVMGKEIKFLLHFVKESKQDESGMPNNRFLAERTGGTYSTLKVQPAELEDSGVYFCASSSRTGFSYNEQFFGPGTRLTVL.

On this clonotype itself: A clone one base away is much larger, so this may be a read error. This chain connects TRBV7-6 to TRBJ2-3; the D gene is possibly TRBD1 (6 bases). Trimming cost V 1 base and J 2 bases, with 10 bases left between them. Germline CDR1 and CDR2: SGHVS and FNYEAQ. The CDR3 has 15 amino acids. The CDR3 region is CASSLGGPPTDTQYF. CDR3 bases: TGTGCCAGCAGCTTAGGGGGGCCCCCCACAGATACGCAGTATTTT.

Worth noting for this clonotype: This could be a read error, since a much larger clone is one nucleotide away. The genes are TRBV6-5 and TRBJ2-5, with unresolved D. With 11 bases removed from V and 1 base from J, the gap between germline ends came to 14 bases. CDR3 length equals 13 residues. Germline V gene sequence: CDR1 MNHEY, CDR2 SVGAGI. This CDR3 reads CAGTPSAQETQYF. The DNA for the CDR3 is TGTGCCGGCACCCCGTCTGCCCAAGAGACCCAGTACTTC.

This clonotype came up a few times. The J gene is TRBJ2-7, the V gene TRBV5-1, with TRBD2 identical over 8 bases. The CDR3 contains 16 residues. Germline V gene data show CDR1 as SGHRS and CDR2 as YFSETQ. V dropped 2 bases and J dropped 1; count of bases not matched to a gene: 8. Here the CDR3 reads CASSFLGGGQSYEQYF. In nucleotides, the CDR3 is TGCGCCAGCAGCTTTCTCGGGGGGGGGCAGTCCTACGAGCAGTACTTC.